Sequencing of this TCR beta chain was carried out in a study of blood T cell repertoires in COVID-19. Study overall: Acute and convalescent COVID-19 samples came from the United States, Italy and Spain. PBMCs, B-cell-depleted T cells, or T cells provided the cDNA or gDNA that made up the material.

In the original processing: Reference gene primers were amplified, and this amplification served to estimate nucleated cell counts. Generated by immunoSEQ multiplex PCR, the TCRdb table keeps only in-frame clones and is missing some. V and J calls and clone size are given by that table; D and trimming were obtained from the DNA. The table records about 310,000 clones, roughly 91% of them present only once. Trimming cost V 1 base and J 3 bases; bases outside gene matches: 6. The germline gives CDR1 SNHLY, CDR2 FYNNEI. The CDR3 contains 16 residues. Specimen: peripheral blood. This clonotype originated in a man aged 50 to 59 with active or convalescent COVID-19. V usage is TRBV2 and J usage is TRBJ1-5, with 7 bases fitting TRBD1. The CDR3 region has the DNA TGTGCCAGCAGTGAAGTGTTGGGACAGCCCAATCAGCCCCAGCATTTT. It yields the protein CASSEVLGQPNQPQHF.